This TCR beta chain emerged from a study of pediatric ulcerative colitis. Study findings and constraints: This repertoire reflects total lymphocytes rather than subpopulations like regulatory T cells. Clonal expansions reduced rectal repertoire diversity in acute severe colitis. Ulcerative colitis patients shared more blood-rectal clones than controls. Two patients' blood samples yielded substantially fewer templates.

The CDR3 contains 16 residues. Germline V lookup: CDR1 LNHDA, CDR2 SQIVND (reference sequence). The trim removed 3 bases at V and 6 bases at J, leaving 7 bases unmatched. Data came from immunoSEQ multiplex PCR; TCRdb stores just in-frame clones and leaves some out. In the table there are some 50,000 clones, 60% to 85% of which are singletons. During colonoscopy, one to two rectal pinch biopsies were collected. With regard to this clone: Its antigen remains unknown.

This clonotype was obtained from a girl aged 10-17 years with moderate ulcerative colitis. Sequenced sample: gut tissue. The chain couples TRBV19 to TRBJ2-6, with TRBD2 matching over 8 bases. The CDR3 nucleotides read TGTGCCAGTAGTATCGGGGGGGGCGCGGCGGCCAACGTCCTGACTTTC. Translating gives CASSIGGGAAANVLTF.